Below are 23 T cell receptor beta chains sequenced from a single sample in a study of T cells after yellow fever vaccination. TCRdb passed the 5' RACE reads through MiXCR, listing each CDR3 protein once. The sample holds 450,000 to 650,000 distinct CDR3 sequences, roughly 13% seen once. The material was PBMCs, obtained on the day of the yellow fever booster vaccination. The receptors derive from a man aged 25-45 years who received the YFV17D yellow fever vaccine.

The rearrangement joins TRBV6-1 to TRBJ2-3, with D unclear. Germline V CDR1 and CDR2: MNHNS, SASEGT. The CDR3 covers 14 residues. Deletions cut 8 bases from V and 0 bases from J, with 12 bases between. Written as DNA, the CDR3 is TGTGCCAGCGTCCTGGGCGGTAGCACAGATACGCAGTATTTT. Translated: CASVLGGSTDTQYF.

The chain is built from TRBV5-1 and TRBJ2-2; 7 nucleotides align to TRBD1. Germline CDR1 SGHRS, CDR2 YFSETQ. Trimming removed 5 bases from V and 4 bases from J; junction bases left unmatched: 2. The CDR3 has 13 amino acids. The CDR3 DNA reads as TGCGCCAGCAGAACAGGGGTCACCGGGGAGCTGTTTTTT. This encodes CASRTGVTGELFF. The variable domain in full, completed from reference TRBV5-1 and TRBJ2-2, reads KAGVTQTPRYLIKTRGQQVTLSCSPISGHRSVSWYQQTPGQGLQFLFEYFSETQRNKGNFPGRFSGRQFSNSRSEMNVSTLELGDSALYLCASRTGVTGELFFGEGSRLTVL.

In this sample, this clonotype turned up a few times. The rearrangement uses TRBV7-9 and TRBJ2-1; a weak D match, TRBD2 (6 bases). The germline gives CDR1 SEHNR, CDR2 FQNEAQ (reference sequence). Trimming took off 5 bases at V and 7 bases at J, with 21 bases between the two ends. This CDR3 spans 16 amino acids. The CDR3 loop reads CASSPPWGRRDNEQFF. For the CDR3, the DNA is TGTGCCAGCAGCCCCCCCTGGGGGAGGCGGGATAATGAGCAGTTCTTC.

This clonotype occurred a few times. The chain links TRBV27 to TRBJ2-2; TRBD1 aligns across 8 bases. The CDR3 is 14 residues long. With 4 bases clipped from V and 7 bases from J, the junction kept 5 bases outside the gene matches. Germline-derived CDR1 and CDR2 are MNHEY and SMNVEV (reference sequence). CDR3 DNA: TGTGCCAGCAGTTCAGGGGGCCTCCTCGGGGAGCTGTTTTTT. It yields the protein CASSSGGLLGELFF.

The rearrangement joins TRBV7-3 to TRBJ2-1; 9 bases are a match to TRBD1. The CDR3 sequence is 14 residues long. The V and J ends lost 4 bases and 8 bases, in that order; junction bases with no gene match: 6. Germline CDR1 and CDR2: SGHTA and FQGTGA. In DNA form, the CDR3 reads TGTGCCAGCAGCTCCACAGGGGGCGCGGATGAGCAGTTCTTC. Its protein product is CASSSTGGADEQFF.

This clonotype was seen many times. V and J are TRBV7-2 and TRBJ2-4; TRBD1 matches 8 bases. The ends lost 5 bases at V and 0 bases at J; junction bases unmatched: 6. From germline, CDR1 is SGHTA and CDR2 FQGNSA. The CDR3 runs to 16 residues. The DNA of the CDR3 is TGTGCCAGCAGCCCCCGGGACAGGCTAGCCAAAAACATTCAGTACTTC. Its translation is CASSPRDRLAKNIQYF.

The rearrangement uses TRBV25-1 and TRBJ2-7; D might be TRBD1 (5 bases). In germline, CDR1 is MGHDK, CDR2 SYGVNS. The CDR3 runs 12 residues. Trimming took off 3 bases at V and 7 bases at J, with 10 bases between the two ends. CDR3 nucleotide sequence: TGTGCCAGCAGTGAGAGACAGAATGAGCAGTACTTC. Its protein product is CASSERQNEQYF.

This clonotype turned up a few times. This chain uses TRBV7-6 with TRBJ2-1, with 7 bases lining up with TRBD2. V lost 5 bases to trimming and J lost 4 bases; unmatched junction nucleotides: 14. CDR1 and CDR2 from the germline V gene are SGHVS and FNYEAQ. The CDR3 has 17 amino acids. The CDR3 coding sequence is TGTGCCAGCAGCATGACACCAGCGGGACCGGGGTACAATGAGCAGTTCTTC. This codes for CASSMTPAGPGYNEQFF.

The chain joins TRBV3-1 to TRBJ2-3; D tentatively fits TRBD1 or TRBD2 (6 bases each). Looked up from germline, CDR1 is LGHDT and CDR2 is YNNKEL (reference sequence). Between the trimmed V and J ends, which lost 4 bases and 2 bases, there was a span of 13 bases. The CDR3 consists of 15 residues. The CDR3 region has the DNA TGTGCCAGCAGCCCCGGGGGCGGATTCACAGATACGCAGTATTTT. Its translation: CASSPGGGFTDTQYF.

The chain employs TRBV20-1 and TRBJ2-3; 11 positions match TRBD2. CDR3 length: 16 amino acids. Germline V gene lookup returns CDR1 DFQATT and CDR2 SNEGSKA (reference sequence). The V gene end was trimmed by 2 bases and the J gene end by 5 bases; junction bases not matched to a gene: 9. The CDR3 coding sequence is TGCAGTGCTAGAACTAGCGGGAGTTGGGCAGTAGATACGCAGTATTTT. It yields the protein CSARTSGSWAVDTQYF.

A few counts support this clonotype. This chain joins TRBV5-1 and TRBJ2-5, with TRBD2 identical over 10 bases. The CDR3 contains 16 residues. Trimming at V came to 2 bases and at J to 2 bases, leaving 6 bases not matched to a gene. The germline gives CDR1 SGHRS, CDR2 YFSETQ. In DNA form, the CDR3 reads TGCGCCAGCAGCTTTGCACCTAGCGGGGGACAAGAGACCCAGTACTTC. Translating gives CASSFAPSGGQETQYF.

V and J are TRBV29-1 and TRBJ2-1; D is possibly TRBD1 (6 bases). This CDR3 has 14 amino acids. Trimming removed 4 bases from V and 1 base from J, with 11 bases in between. Looked up from germline, CDR1 is SQVTM and CDR2 is ANQGSEA. The CDR3, as DNA: TGCAGCGTTGCTGATCAGGGGTCCTACAATGAGCAGTTCTTC. It translates to CSVADQGSYNEQFF.

A few counts support this clonotype. J is TRBJ2-5 and V is TRBV7-2, with no clear D. V dropped 7 bases and J dropped 4 bases, with 16 bases sitting between them. The CDR3 runs 14 residues. The V gene's germline CDR1 is SGHTA and CDR2 FQGNSA. CDR3 in amino acids: CASKSRNSRETQYF. The CDR3 nucleotides read TGTGCCAGCAAAAGTCGTAACTCACGAGAGACCCAGTACTTC. The whole variable domain, filled in from reference TRBV7-2 and TRBJ2-5, reads GAGVSQSPSNKVTEKGKDVELRCDPISGHTALYWYRQSLGQGLEFLIYFQGNSAPDKSGLPSDRFSAERTGGSVSTLTIQRTQQEDSAVYLCASKSRNSRETQYFGPGTRLLVL.

The chain is built from TRBV11-2 and TRBJ2-5; 8 bases match TRBD2. The V gene end was trimmed by 5 bases and the J gene end by 4 bases; junction bases not matched to a gene: 12. Germline V lookup: CDR1 SGHAT, CDR2 FQNNGV. This CDR3 contains 16 residues. The CDR3 sequence: CASSPRVSGIRETQYF. The CDR3 DNA sequence: TGTGCCAGCAGCCCCCGGGTTAGCGGGATCAGAGAGACCCAGTACTTC.

J is TRBJ2-5 and V is TRBV5-4; 11 bases are shared with TRBD2. With V trimmed by 0 bases and J by 10 bases, 8 bases remained unmatched. Germline V gene data show CDR1 as SGHNT and CDR2 as YYREEE (reference sequence). This CDR3 has 15 residues. This chain's CDR3 is CASSLVAGGPRYQYF. Written as DNA, the CDR3 is TGTGCCAGCAGCTTGGTAGCGGGAGGGCCTCGGTACCAGTACTTC.

The gene calls are TRBV12-3 or TRBV12-4 and TRBJ2-2; 9 bases are shared with TRBD2. The CDR3 loop spans 15 amino acids. J lost 2 bases, V lost 6 bases, and 4 bases had no gene match. CDR3 bases: TGTGCCAGCAGGCGGACTAGCGTTAACACCGGGGAGCTGTTTTTT. Encoded protein: CASRRTSVNTGELFF.

This clonotype has only a few counts. The V call is TRBV5-1, the J call TRBJ2-2, with no clear D. Germline CDR1 reads SGHRS; CDR2 reads YFSETQ. The CDR3 loop spans 14 amino acids. V was shortened by 3 bases and J by 6 bases, with 12 bases between the two germline ends. CDR3 loop: CASSWKGSPGELFF. DNA for the CDR3: TGCGCCAGCAGCTGGAAGGGTAGCCCCGGGGAGCTGTTTTTT.

The genes are TRBV5-6 and TRBJ2-1; a possible D gene is TRBD2 (6 bases). The CDR3 is 16 residues long. V was trimmed by 0 bases and J by 10 bases, leaving 20 bases between them. CDR1 and CDR2 (germline): SGHDT, YYEEEE. Here the CDR3 reads CASSLAGGRKLMEQFF. The CDR3 nucleotides read TGTGCCAGCAGCTTGGCCGGGGGACGGAAGCTTATGGAGCAGTTCTTC.

This chain links TRBV6-1 with TRBJ2-3; D unclear. The CDR3 length is 13 residues. V shed 11 bases and J shed 4 bases, with 16 bases lying between them. In germline, CDR1 is MNHNS, CDR2 SASEGT. The CDR3 reads CALPAWGADTQYF. Written as DNA, the CDR3 is TGTGCCCTACCCGCCTGGGGTGCAGATACGCAGTATTTT.

This clonotype has a handful of counts. The genes are TRBV20-1 and TRBJ2-3; D not resolved. From germline, CDR1 is DFQATT and CDR2 SNEGSKA (reference sequence). V shed 1 base and J shed 4 bases, with 9 bases lying between them. The CDR3 runs to 13 residues. The DNA for the CDR3 is TGCAGTGCTAGAGCCAATGCGGCAGATACGCAGTATTTT. Its translation: CSARANAADTQYF.

This clonotype was counted a few times. The chain is built from TRBV6-5 and TRBJ2-1, with 7 bases aligning to TRBD2. The CDR3 covers 16 residues. V lost 2 bases, J lost 6 bases, and 10 bases stayed unmatched. The germline V gene encodes CDR1 MNHEY and CDR2 SVGAGI. CDR3 in amino acids: CASSYVWEGGVNEQFF. The DNA of the CDR3 is TGTGCCAGCAGTTACGTGTGGGAGGGTGGGGTCAATGAGCAGTTCTTC.

This clonotype was recorded once. The chain uses TRBV20-1 and TRBJ1-4, with a possible D match to TRBD1 (5 bases). Germline V lookup: CDR1 DFQATT, CDR2 SNEGSKA (reference sequence). Trimming shortened V by 3 bases and J by 0 bases, and 14 bases separated the two germline ends. CDR3 size: 16 residues. The CDR3 reads CSARGQGKTTNEKLFF. CDR3 coding DNA: TGCAGTGCTAGGGGCCAGGGAAAAACAACTAATGAAAAACTGTTTTTT.

V is TRBV27 and J is TRBJ1-1; 8 bases agree with TRBD1. The CDR3 extends over 15 amino acids. The germline V gene encodes CDR1 MNHEY and CDR2 SMNVEV (reference sequence). Germline trimming cut 4 bases from V and 5 bases from J; bases unmatched to any gene: 9. CDR3: CASSSYRGEGTEAFF. CDR3 sequence (DNA): TGTGCCAGCAGTTCTTACAGGGGGGAGGGTACTGAAGCTTTCTTT.